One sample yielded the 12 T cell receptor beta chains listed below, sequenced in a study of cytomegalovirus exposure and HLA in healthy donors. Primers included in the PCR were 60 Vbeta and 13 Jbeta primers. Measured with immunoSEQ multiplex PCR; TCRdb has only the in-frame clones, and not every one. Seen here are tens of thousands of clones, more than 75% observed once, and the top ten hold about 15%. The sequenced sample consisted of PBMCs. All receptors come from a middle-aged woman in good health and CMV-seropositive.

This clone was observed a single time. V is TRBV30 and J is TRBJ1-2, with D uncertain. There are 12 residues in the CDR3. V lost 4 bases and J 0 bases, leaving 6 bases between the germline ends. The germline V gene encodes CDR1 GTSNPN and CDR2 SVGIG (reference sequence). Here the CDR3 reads CAWTIANYGYTF. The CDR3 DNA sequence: TGTGCCTGGACGATAGCTAACTATGGCTACACCTTC.

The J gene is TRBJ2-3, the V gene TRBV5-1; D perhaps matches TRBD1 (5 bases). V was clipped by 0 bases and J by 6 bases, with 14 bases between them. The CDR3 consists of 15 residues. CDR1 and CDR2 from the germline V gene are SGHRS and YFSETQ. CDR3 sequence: CASSLDNQGLDTQYF. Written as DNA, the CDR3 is TGCGCCAGCAGCTTGGATAATCAGGGCCTCGATACGCAGTATTTT. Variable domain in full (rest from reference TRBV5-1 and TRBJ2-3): KAGVTQTPRYLIKTRGQQVTLSCSPISGHRSVSWYQQTPGQGLQFLFEYFSETQRNKGNFPGRFSGRQFSNSRSEMNVSTLELGDSALYLCASSLDNQGLDTQYFGPGTRLTVL.

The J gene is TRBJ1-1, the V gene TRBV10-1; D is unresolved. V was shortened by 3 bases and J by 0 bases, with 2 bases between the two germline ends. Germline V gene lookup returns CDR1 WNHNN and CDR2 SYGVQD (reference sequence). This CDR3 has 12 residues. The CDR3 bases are TGCGCCAGCAGTGATATGAACACTGAAGCTTTCTTT. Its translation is CASSDMNTEAFF.

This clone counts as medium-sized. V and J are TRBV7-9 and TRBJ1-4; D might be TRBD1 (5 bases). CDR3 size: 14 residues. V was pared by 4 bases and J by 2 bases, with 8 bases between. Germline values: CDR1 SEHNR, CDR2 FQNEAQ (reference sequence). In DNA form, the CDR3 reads TGTGCCAGCAGCTCTAGGGGTACTAATGAAAAACTGTTTTTT. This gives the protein CASSSRGTNEKLFF.

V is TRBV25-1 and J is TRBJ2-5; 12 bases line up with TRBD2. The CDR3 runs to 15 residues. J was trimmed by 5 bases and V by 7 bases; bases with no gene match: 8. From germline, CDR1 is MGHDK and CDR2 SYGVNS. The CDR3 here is CASTGGLAGWETQYF. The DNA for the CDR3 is TGTGCCAGCACCGGAGGACTAGCGGGGTGGGAGACCCAGTACTTC.

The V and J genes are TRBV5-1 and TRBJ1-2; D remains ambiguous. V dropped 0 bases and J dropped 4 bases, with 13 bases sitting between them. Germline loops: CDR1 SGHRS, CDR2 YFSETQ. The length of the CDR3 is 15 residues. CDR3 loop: CASSLEAVQPYGYTF. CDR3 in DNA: TGCGCCAGCAGCTTGGAGGCGGTACAACCCTATGGCTACACCTTC.

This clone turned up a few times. CDR3 protein: CASTPDRSEGYTF. The DNA for the CDR3 is TGTGCCAGTACACCAGACAGGTCGGAGGGCTACACCTTC. V is TRBV2 and J is TRBJ1-2; D possibly corresponds to TRBD1 (6 bases). The germline V and J ends were trimmed by 9 bases and 8 bases, with 19 bases remaining between them. CDR3 length: 13 amino acids. Germline loops: CDR1 SNHLY, CDR2 FYNNEI.

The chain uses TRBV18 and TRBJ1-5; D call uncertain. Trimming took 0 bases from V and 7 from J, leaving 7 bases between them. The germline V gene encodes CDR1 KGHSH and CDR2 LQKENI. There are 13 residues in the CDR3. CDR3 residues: CASSPPTRQPQHF. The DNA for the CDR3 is TGTGCCAGCTCACCACCAACTCGACAGCCCCAGCATTTT.

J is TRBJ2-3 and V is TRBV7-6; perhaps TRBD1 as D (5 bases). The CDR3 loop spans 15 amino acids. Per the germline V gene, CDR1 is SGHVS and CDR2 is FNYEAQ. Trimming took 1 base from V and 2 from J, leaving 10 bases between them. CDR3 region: CASSLVTGTTDTQYF. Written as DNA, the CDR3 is TGTGCCAGCAGCTTAGTCACAGGAACCACAGATACGCAGTATTTT.

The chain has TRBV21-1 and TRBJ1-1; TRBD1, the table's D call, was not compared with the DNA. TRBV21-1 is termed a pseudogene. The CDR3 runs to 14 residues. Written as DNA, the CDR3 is TGTGCCAGCAGCCCCCGACAGGGGGGCACTGAAGCTTTCTTT. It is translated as CASSPRQGGTEAFF.

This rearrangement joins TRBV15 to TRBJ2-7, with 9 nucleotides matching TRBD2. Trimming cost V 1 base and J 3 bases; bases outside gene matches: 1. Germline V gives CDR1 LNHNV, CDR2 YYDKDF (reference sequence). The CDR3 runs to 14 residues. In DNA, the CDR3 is TGTGCCACCAGCAGAGTTAGCGGGAGCTACGAGCAGTACTTC. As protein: CATSRVSGSYEQYF.

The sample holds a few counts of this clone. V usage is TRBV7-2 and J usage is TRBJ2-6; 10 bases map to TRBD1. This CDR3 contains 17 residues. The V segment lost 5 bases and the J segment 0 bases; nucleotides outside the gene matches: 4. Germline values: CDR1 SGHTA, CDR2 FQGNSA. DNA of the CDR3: TGTGCCAGCAGCGGACAGGGGGTAAACTCTGGGGCCAACGTCCTGACTTTC. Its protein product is CASSGQGVNSGANVLTF. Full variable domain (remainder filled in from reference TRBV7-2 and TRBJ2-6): GAGVSQSPSNKVTEKGKDVELRCDPISGHTALYWYRQSLGQGLEFLIYFQGNSAPDKSGLPSDRFSAERTGGSVSTLTIQRTQQEDSAVYLCASSGQGVNSGANVLTFGAGSRLTVL.